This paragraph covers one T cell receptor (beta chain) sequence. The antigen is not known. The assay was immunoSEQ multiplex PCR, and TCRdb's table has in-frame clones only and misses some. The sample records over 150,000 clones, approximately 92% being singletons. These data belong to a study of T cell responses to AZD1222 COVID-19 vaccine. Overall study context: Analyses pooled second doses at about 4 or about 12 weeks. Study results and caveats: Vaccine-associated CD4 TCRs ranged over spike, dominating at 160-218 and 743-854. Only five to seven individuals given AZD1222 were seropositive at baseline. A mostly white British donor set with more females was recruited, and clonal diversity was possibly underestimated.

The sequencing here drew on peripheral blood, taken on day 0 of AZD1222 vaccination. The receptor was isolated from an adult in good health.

CDR3: CASSAGTANSPLHF. CDR3 nucleotide sequence: TGTGCCAGCAGTGCCGGGACAGCTAATTCACCCCTCCACTTT. The V gene is TRBV28, the J gene TRBJ1-6, with 7 bases fitting TRBD1. The CDR3 extends over 14 amino acids. Trimming at V came to 5 bases and at J to 6 bases, leaving 4 bases not matched to a gene. Germline V gives CDR1 MDHEN, CDR2 SYDVKM.